The present T cell receptor beta chain was sequenced within a study of blood T cell repertoires in COVID-19. Study-level information: T cells, B-cell-depleted T cells, or PBMCs supplied cDNA or gDNA.

The ends lost 7 bases at V and 4 bases at J; junction bases unmatched: 15. The CDR3 is made up of 17 amino acids. From germline, CDR1 is WNHNN and CDR2 SYGVQD (reference sequence). As handled by the study authors: Nucleated cell counts were estimated from reference gene primer amplification. This table comes from immunoSEQ multiplex PCR, and its TCRdb copy is limited to in-frame clones, with some not included. That table furnishes V, J and clone size, whereas the DNA furnished D and trimming. The sample holds 120,000 to 150,000 clones, 65% to 90% seen once. This clone turned up a few times. Sequenced: peripheral blood. The genes are TRBV10-1 and TRBJ2-5; TRBD1 matches at 10 bases. The clonotype was recovered from a woman aged 45-65 years in a cohort sampled during active or convalescent COVID-19. The CDR3 sequence: CASNAFRDRGLGETQYF. CDR3 DNA sequence: TGCGCCAGCAATGCTTTCCGGGACAGGGGACTGGGAGAGACCCAGTACTTC.